This T cell receptor beta chain was retrieved from a study of CD8+CD57+ T cells in acquired aplastic anemia. Trimming cost V 5 bases and J 3 bases, with 11 bases left between them. Germline V gene data show CDR1 as SQVTM and CDR2 as ANQGSEA. This CDR3 region has 12 residues. Genomic DNA served as template for TCR beta VDJ and CDR3 profiling. TCRdb independently ran MiXCR on the reads; one entry per CDR3 protein. The sample records roughly 260,000 distinct CDR3 sequences, around 46% being singletons. There are many counts of this clonotype. CD8+CD57+ cell expansion had been shown by flow cytometry in patients chosen for sequencing.

The sequenced material came from sorted CD4+, CD8+, or CD8+CD57+ T cells (not recorded which) from PBMCs. The clonotype comes from a human donor with aplastic anemia. The chain links TRBV29-1 to TRBJ2-7; D is undetermined. DNA for the CDR3: TGCAGCGTTATGACCCAGCACTACGAGCAGTACTTC. Its protein product is CSVMTQHYEQYF.